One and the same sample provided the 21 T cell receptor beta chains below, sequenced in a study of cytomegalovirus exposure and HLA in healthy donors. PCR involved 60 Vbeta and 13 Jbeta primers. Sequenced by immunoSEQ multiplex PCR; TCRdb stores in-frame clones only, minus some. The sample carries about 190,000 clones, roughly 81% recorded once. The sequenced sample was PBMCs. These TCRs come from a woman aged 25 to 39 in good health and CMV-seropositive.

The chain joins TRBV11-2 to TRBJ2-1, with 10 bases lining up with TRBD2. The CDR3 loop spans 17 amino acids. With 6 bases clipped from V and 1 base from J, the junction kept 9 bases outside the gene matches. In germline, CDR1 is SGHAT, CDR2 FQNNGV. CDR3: CASRRLSGRISYNEQFF. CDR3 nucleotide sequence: TGTGCCAGCAGACGACTTAGCGGGAGGATTTCCTACAATGAGCAGTTCTTC.

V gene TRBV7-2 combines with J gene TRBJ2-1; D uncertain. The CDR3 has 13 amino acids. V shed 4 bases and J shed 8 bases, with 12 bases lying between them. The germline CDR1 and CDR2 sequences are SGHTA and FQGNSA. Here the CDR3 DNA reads TGTGCCAGCAGCTCCGGTAGCAAGGATGAGCAGTTCTTC. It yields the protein CASSSGSKDEQFF.

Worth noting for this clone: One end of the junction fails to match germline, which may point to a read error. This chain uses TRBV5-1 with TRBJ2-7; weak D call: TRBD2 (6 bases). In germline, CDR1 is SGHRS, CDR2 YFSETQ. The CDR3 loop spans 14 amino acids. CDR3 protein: CASSLAGDSHEQYF. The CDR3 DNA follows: TGCGCCAGCAGCTTGGCGGGAGACTCCCACGAGCAGTACTTC.

The CDR3: CSVGGGGSDYGYTF. DNA for the CDR3: TGCAGCGTTGGAGGGGGCGGTAGTGACTATGGCTACACCTTC. The chain links TRBV29-1 to TRBJ1-2; TRBD1 matches 7 bases. This CDR3 spans 14 amino acids. Germline V lookup: CDR1 SQVTM, CDR2 ANQGSEA. Trimming removed 4 bases from V and 3 bases from J; junction bases left unmatched: 8.

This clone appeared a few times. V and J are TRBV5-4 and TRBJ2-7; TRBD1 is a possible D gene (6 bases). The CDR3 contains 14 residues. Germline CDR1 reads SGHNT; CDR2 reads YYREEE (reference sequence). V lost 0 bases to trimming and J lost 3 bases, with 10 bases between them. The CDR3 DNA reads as TGTGCCAGCAGCTTGGGGACAGCCCTCTACGAGCAGTACTTC. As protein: CASSLGTALYEQYF.

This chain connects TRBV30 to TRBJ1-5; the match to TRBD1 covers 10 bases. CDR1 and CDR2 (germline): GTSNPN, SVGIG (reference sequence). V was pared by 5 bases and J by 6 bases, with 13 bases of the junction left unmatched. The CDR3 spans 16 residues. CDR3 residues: CAWDHEATGGGQPQHF. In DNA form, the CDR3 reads TGTGCCTGGGATCACGAAGCGACAGGGGGCGGTCAGCCCCAGCATTTT.

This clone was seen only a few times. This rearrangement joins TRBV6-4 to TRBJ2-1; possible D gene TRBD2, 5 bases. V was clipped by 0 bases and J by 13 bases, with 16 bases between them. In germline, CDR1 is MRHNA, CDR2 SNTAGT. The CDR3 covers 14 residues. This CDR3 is CASSDSTEAEFQFF. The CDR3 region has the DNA TGTGCCAGCAGTGACTCAACCGAAGCGGAGTTTCAGTTCTTC.

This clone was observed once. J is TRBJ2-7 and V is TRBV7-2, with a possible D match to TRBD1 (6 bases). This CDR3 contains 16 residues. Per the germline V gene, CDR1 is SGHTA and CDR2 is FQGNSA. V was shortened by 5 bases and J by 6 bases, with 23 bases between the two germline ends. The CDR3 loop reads CASSQNTGIRLREQYF. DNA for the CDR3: TGTGCCAGCAGCCAAAACACAGGGATACGCCTACGCGAGCAGTACTTC.

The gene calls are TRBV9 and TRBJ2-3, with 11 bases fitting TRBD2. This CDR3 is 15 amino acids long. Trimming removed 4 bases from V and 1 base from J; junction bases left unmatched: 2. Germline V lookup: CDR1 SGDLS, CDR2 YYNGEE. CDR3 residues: CASSISGGGTDTQYF. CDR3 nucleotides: TGTGCCAGCAGCATTAGCGGGGGGGGCACAGATACGCAGTATTTT.

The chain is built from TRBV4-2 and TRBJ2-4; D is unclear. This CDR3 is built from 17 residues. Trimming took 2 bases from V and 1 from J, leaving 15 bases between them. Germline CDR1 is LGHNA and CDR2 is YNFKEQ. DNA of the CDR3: TGTGCCAGCAGCCAAAATGGGCTCCCATCCGCCAAAAACATTCAGTACTTC. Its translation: CASSQNGLPSAKNIQYF.

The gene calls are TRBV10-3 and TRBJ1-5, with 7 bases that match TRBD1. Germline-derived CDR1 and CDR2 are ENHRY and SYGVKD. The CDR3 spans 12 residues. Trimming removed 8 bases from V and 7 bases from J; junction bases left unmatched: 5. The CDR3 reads CAIGTVNQPQHF. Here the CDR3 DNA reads TGTGCCATCGGGACAGTGAACCAGCCCCAGCATTTT.

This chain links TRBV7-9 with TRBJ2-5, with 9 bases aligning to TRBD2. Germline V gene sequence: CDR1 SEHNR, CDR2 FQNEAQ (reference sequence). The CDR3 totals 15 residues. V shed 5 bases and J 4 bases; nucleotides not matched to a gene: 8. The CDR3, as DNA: TGTGCCAGCAGCCTACCGGGACTAGCTGGAGAGACCCAGTACTTC. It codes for CASSLPGLAGETQYF.

The CDR3 DNA reads as TGTGCCAGCGCCGGGGGGGGCCGACTCGCAGATACGCAGTATTTT. This gives the protein CASAGGGRLADTQYF. The chain combines TRBV6-1 with TRBJ2-3, with TRBD2 identical over 8 bases. Germline V CDR1 and CDR2: MNHNS, SASEGT. This CDR3 region has 15 residues. The V and J ends lost 8 bases and 4 bases, in that order; junction bases with no gene match: 11.

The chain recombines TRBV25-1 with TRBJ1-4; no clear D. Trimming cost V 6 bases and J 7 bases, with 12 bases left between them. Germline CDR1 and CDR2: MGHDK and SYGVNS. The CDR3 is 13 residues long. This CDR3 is CASRVSGSEKLFF. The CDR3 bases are TGTGCCAGCAGGGTCTCGGGGAGTGAAAAACTGTTTTTT.

Here the CDR3 DNA reads TGTGCCAGCAGTGGGGAGGTAGACAACAATGAGCAGTTCTTC. This translates into CASSGEVDNNEQFF. The gene calls are TRBV6-4 and TRBJ2-1; TRBD2 is a possible D gene (6 bases). Looked up from germline, CDR1 is MRHNA and CDR2 is SNTAGT. This CDR3 spans 14 amino acids. V lost 4 bases and J 5 bases, leaving 12 bases between the germline ends.

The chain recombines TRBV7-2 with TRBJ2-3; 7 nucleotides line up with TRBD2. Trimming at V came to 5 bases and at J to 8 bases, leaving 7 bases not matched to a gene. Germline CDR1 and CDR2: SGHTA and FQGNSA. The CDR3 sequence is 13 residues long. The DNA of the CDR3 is TGTGCCAGCAGCAGTCTGGGCGGGGGTACGCAGTATTTT. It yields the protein CASSSLGGGTQYF.

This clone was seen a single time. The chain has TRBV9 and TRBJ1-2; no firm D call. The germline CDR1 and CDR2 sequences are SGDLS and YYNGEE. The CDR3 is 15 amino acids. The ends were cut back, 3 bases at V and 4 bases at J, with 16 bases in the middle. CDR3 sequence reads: CASSEEGVGFYGYTF. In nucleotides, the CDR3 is TGTGCCAGCAGCGAGGAGGGTGTGGGATTCTATGGCTACACCTTC.

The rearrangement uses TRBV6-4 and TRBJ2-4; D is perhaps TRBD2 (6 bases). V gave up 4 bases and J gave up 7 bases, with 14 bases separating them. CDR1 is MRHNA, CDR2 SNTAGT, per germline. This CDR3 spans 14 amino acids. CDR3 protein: CASSAPARGNIQYF. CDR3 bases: TGTGCCAGCAGTGCCCCTGCCCGGGGGAACATTCAGTACTTC.

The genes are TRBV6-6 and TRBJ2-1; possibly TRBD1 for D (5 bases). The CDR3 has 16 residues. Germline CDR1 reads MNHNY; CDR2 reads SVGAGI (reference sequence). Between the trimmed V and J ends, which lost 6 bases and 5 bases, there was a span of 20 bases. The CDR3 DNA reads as TGTGCCAGCAGACCACCGACAGCGATACCAAACAATGAGCAGTTCTTC. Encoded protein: CASRPPTAIPNNEQFF.

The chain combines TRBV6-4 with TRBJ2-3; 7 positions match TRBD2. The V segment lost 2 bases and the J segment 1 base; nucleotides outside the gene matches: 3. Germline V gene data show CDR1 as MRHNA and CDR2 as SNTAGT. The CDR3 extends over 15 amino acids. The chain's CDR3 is CASSDGGGGTDTQYF. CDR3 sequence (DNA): TGTGCCAGCAGTGACGGCGGGGGTGGCACAGATACGCAGTATTTT.

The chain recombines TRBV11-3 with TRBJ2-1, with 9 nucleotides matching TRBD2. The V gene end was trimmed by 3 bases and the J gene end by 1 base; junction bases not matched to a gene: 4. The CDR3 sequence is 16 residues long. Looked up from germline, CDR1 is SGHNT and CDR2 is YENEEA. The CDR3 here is CASSFMTSGSYNEQFF. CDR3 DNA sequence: TGTGCCAGCAGCTTCATGACTAGCGGATCCTACAATGAGCAGTTCTTC.